A single sample gave rise to the 8 T cell receptor beta chains below, sequenced in a study of multiple sclerosis patients with progressive multifocal leukoencephalopathy. The method was immunoSEQ multiplex PCR; TCRdb's version includes in-frame clones alone and lacks a portion of them. The table records under 40,000 clones, about nine tenths of them present only once. Time point meaning: before natalizumab initiation. Sequenced input: PBMCs. The receptors here all came from a human donor with multiple sclerosis.

This chain uses TRBV18 with TRBJ1-4, with D possibly matching TRBD1 (6 bases). Germline V gene lookup returns CDR1 KGHSH and CDR2 LQKENI. This CDR3 contains 16 residues. The ends were cut back, 0 bases at V and 4 bases at J, with 12 bases in the middle. DNA of the CDR3: TGTGCCAGCTCACCACCGTCGCAGGGGAATAATGAAAAACTGTTTTTT. Protein: CASSPPSQGNNEKLFF.

The rearrangement links TRBV30 to TRBJ2-7; TRBD2 might be the D (7 bases). Germline lookup yields CDR1 GTSNPN and CDR2 SVGIG (reference sequence). The CDR3 contains 14 residues. CDR3 nucleotide sequence: TGTGCGTCCCTACCCGATGGGGGGGCTGGGGAGCAGTACTTC. Residues: CASLPDGGAGEQYF.

The chain is built from TRBV28 and TRBJ2-1; 7 bases are shared with TRBD2. Germline CDR1 reads MDHEN; CDR2 reads SYDVKM. Trimming at V came to 3 bases and at J to 8 bases, leaving 4 bases not matched to a gene. The CDR3 spans 13 residues. The CDR3 DNA reads as TGTGCCAGCAGTTTGGGAGGGTTGGATGAGCAGTTCTTC. Amino acids: CASSLGGLDEQFF.

V and J are TRBV5-6 and TRBJ1-4; tentative D call: TRBD1 (6 bases). The CDR3 totals 17 residues. Trimming took off 0 bases at V and 8 bases at J, with 20 bases between the two ends. Per germline, CDR1 SGHDT and CDR2 YYEEEE. CDR3 amino acids: CASSLAFVGGLGEKLFF. CDR3 nucleotides: TGTGCCAGCAGCTTGGCTTTTGTCGGGGGCCTTGGAGAAAAACTGTTTTTT.

Regarding this clone: One end of the junction fails to match germline, which may point to a read error. This sample also contains other DNA sequences that code for the same CDR3. The rearrangement uses TRBV7-9 and TRBJ2-7; 9 bases line up with TRBD2. Germline V gives CDR1 SEHNR, CDR2 FQNEAQ (reference sequence). The CDR3 spans 15 residues. The CDR3 protein is CASSLAGLAFHEQYF. Written as DNA, the CDR3 is TGTGCCAGTAGCTTAGCGGGACTAGCTTTCCACGAGCAGTACTTC.

A few counts support this clone. This rearrangement joins TRBV7-2 to TRBJ2-7; 8 nucleotides agree with TRBD1. Germline V gene lookup returns CDR1 SGHTA and CDR2 FQGNSA. There are 13 residues in the CDR3. Losses at the gene ends were 5 bases for V and 3 bases for J; bases not matched to a gene: 3. Here the CDR3 reads CASSNTGGYEQYF. CDR3 in DNA: TGTGCCAGCAGCAATACAGGGGGCTACGAGCAGTACTTC.

V gene TRBV9 combines with J gene TRBJ2-1; D is perhaps TRBD2 (6 bases). The CDR3 runs to 16 residues. V shed 4 bases and J shed 5 bases, with 19 bases lying between them. CDR1 and CDR2 from the germline V gene are SGDLS and YYNGEE. The CDR3, as DNA: TGTGCCAGCAGCCCCCCTGGAGGGGTTAGGGACAATGAGCAGTTCTTC. It yields the protein CASSPPGGVRDNEQFF.

This chain connects TRBV11-2 to TRBJ2-5; 7 bases align to TRBD2. Matching the DNA end better, TRBJ2-7 makes the J call doubtful. CDR3 length equals 16 residues. The germline V gene encodes CDR1 SGHAT and CDR2 FQNNGV. In DNA form, the CDR3 reads TGTGCCAGCAGCTTAGAAGGTGGCGGGAGATTGGCCGAGCAGTACTTC. Translating gives CASSLEGGGRLAEQYF.